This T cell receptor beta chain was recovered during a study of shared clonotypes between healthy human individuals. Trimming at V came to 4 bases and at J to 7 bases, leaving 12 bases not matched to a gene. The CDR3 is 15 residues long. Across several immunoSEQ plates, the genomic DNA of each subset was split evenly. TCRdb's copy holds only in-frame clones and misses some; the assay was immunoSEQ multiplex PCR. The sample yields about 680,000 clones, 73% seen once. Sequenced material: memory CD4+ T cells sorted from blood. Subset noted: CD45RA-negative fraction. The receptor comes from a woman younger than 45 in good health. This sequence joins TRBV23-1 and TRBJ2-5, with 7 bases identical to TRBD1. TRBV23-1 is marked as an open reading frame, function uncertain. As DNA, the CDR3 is TGCGCCAGCAGTCCGGGAAGGGGGCCATTGTGGACCCAGTACTTC. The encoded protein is CASSPGRGPLWTQYF.